This TCR beta chain appears in the sequencing data of a study of T cells in Graves' hyperthyroidism and ophthalmopathy. The sample, blood from the first hyperthyroidism diagnosis, precedes any ophthalmopathy symptoms. TCR beta CDR3 regions were amplified from RNA transcripts. RT-PCR in the first round (using the HTBI primer set) targeted the TCR CDR3. TCRdb independently ran MiXCR on the multiplex PCR reads; one entry per CDR3 protein. The data show under 450,000 distinct CDR3 sequences, with 13% seen just once and around 21% held by the top ten. From germline, CDR1 is PRHDT and CDR2 FYEKMQ (reference sequence). V lost 7 bases and J lost 6, with 16 bases in between. This CDR3 contains 13 residues. This clonotype was detected many times.

Sequenced material: blood. The rearrangement uses TRBV13 and TRBJ2-7; the D gene is possibly TRBD2 (6 bases). The receptor comes from a man aged 30 to 39 with Graves' hyperthyroidism that later progressed to Graves' ophthalmopathy. CDR3 bases: TGTGCCAGCAACCGGGGGATAGGGAGCGAGCAGTACTTC. It yields the protein CASNRGIGSEQYF.